This TCR beta chain stems from a study of CD8+ T cells in alopecia areata. Study information: Treatment of the treated patients consisted of oral tofacitinib, 5 to 10 mg twice daily. Whole-study results and caveats: Mouse data revealed clearer TCR sharing than patient data did, a gap possibly tied to HLA. Besides other cells, scalp samples also yield sequences of resident alphabeta T cells from normal skin. Significant decreases in scalp clonality and expanded CD8+ clones followed tofacitinib treatment.

Treatment indicated: oral pan-JAK inhibitor, 5-10 mg twice daily. cDNA reverse transcribed from extracted RNA served as the sequencing template. Generated by immunoSEQ multiplex PCR, the TCRdb table keeps only in-frame clones and is missing some. This sample carries about 210,000 clones, roughly 56% of them seen once, and the ten largest clones take roughly 1.4%. As regards this clone: No antigen is known for it.

The V gene end was trimmed by 0 bases and the J gene end by 2 bases; junction bases not matched to a gene: 6. The CDR3 consists of 16 residues. Germline V CDR1 and CDR2: SGHRS, YFSETQ. This TCR was recovered from a human donor with alopecia areata. The rearrangement joins TRBV5-1 to TRBJ2-3, with 7 positions matching TRBD1. The input for sequencing was CD4+ T cells sorted from blood, taken at week 4, from a patient treated with tofacitinib. The CDR3: CASSLGLTGNTDTQYF. The CDR3 bases are TGCGCCAGCAGCTTGGGGCTGACAGGGAACACAGATACGCAGTATTTT. The whole variable domain, remainder taken from reference TRBV5-1 and TRBJ2-3, is KAGVTQTPRYLIKTRGQQVTLSCSPISGHRSVSWYQQTPGQGLQFLFEYFSETQRNKGNFPGRFSGRQFSNSRSEMNVSTLELGDSALYLCASSLGLTGNTDTQYFGPGTRLTVL.